The clone carrying this TCR beta chain was found a few times. These data come from a study of shared clonotypes between healthy human individuals. Germline lookup yields CDR1 MDHEN and CDR2 SYDVKM. Unmatched junction bases numbered 10, after V lost 8 bases and J lost 0 bases. The CDR3 sequence is 15 residues long. TCRdb keeps only in-frame clones here, not all; method: immunoSEQ multiplex PCR. Altogether over 950,000 clones are present, approximately 77% being singletons, with the ten largest covering roughly 0.9%. The sequence was collected from a man aged 18 to 29 in good health. Some clones in this sample may be carry-over from other donors' samples. Source material: memory CD4+ T cells from PBMCs. Indicated subset: CD45RA-negative fraction. The gene calls are TRBV28 and TRBJ2-7, with 7 bases aligning to TRBD1. The CDR3 nucleotides are TGTGCCAGCGCCCGCCCTGGACAGGACTCCTACGAGCAGTACTTC. Translating it yields CASARPGQDSYEQYF. Together with reference TRBV28 and TRBJ2-7, the CDR3 gives the full variable domain: DVKVTQSSRYLVKRTGEKVFLECVQDMDHENMFWYRQDPGLGLRLIYFSYDVKMKEKGDIPEGYSVSREKKERFSLILESASTNQTSMYLCASARPGQDSYEQYFGPGTRLTVT.